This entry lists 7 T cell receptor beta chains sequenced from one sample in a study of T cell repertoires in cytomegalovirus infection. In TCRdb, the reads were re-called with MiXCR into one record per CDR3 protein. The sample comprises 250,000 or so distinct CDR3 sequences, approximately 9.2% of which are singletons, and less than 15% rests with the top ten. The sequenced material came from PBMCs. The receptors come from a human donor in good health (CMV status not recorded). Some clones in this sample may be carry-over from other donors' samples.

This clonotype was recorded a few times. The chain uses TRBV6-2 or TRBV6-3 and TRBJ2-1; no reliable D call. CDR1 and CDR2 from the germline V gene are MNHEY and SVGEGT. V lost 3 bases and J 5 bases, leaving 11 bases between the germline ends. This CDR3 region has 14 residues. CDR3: CASSYGGANNEQFF. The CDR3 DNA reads TGTGCCAGCAGTTATGGCGGAGCCAACAATGAGCAGTTCTTC.

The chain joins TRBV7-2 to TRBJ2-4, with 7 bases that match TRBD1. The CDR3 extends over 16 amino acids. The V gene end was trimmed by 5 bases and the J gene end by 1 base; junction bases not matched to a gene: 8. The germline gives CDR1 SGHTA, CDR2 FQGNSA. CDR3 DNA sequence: TGTGCCAGCAGCCCCCGACAGGGTACTGCCAAAAACATTCAGTACTTC. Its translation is CASSPRQGTAKNIQYF.

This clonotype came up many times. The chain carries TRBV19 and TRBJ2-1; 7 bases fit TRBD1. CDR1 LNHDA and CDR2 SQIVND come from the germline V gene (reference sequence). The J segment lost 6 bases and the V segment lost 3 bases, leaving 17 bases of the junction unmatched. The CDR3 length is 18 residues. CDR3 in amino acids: CASSISGSGGTIPNEQFF. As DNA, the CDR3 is TGTGCCAGTAGTATTTCGGGATCAGGGGGAACCATCCCCAATGAGCAGTTCTTC.

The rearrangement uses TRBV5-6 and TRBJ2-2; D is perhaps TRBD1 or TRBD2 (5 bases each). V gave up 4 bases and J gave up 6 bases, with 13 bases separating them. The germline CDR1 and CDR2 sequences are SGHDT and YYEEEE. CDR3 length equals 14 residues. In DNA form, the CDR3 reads TGTGCCAGCAGCACACTAGGGGTGGCCGGGGAGCTGTTTTTT. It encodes CASSTLGVAGELFF.

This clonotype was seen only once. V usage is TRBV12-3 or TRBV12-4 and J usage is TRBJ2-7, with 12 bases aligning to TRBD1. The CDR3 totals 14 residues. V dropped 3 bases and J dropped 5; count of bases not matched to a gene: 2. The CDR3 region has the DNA TGTGCCAGCAGTTTGGGACAGGGGGCTGACGAGCAGTACTTC. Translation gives CASSLGQGADEQYF.

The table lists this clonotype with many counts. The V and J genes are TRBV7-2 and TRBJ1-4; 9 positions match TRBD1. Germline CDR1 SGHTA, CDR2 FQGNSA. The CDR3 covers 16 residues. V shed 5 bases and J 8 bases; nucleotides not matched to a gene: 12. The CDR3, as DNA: TGTGCCAGCAGCCGCAGTTTACAGGGGGCGGAGGAAAAACTGTTTTTT. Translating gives CASSRSLQGAEEKLFF.

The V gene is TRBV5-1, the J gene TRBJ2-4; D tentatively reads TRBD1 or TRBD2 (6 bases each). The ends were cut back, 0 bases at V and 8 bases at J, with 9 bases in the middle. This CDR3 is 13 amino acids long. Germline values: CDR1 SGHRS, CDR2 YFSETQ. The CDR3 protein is CASSLGGADIQYF. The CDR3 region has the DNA TGCGCCAGCAGCTTGGGGGGGGCTGACATTCAGTACTTC. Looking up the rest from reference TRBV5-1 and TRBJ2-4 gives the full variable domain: KAGVTQTPRYLIKTRGQQVTLSCSPISGHRSVSWYQQTPGQGLQFLFEYFSETQRNKGNFPGRFSGRQFSNSRSEMNVSTLELGDSALYLCASSLGGADIQYFGAGTRLSVL.